This TCR beta chain is drawn from a study of spatial heterogeneity in lung cancer. The overall study: Matched bulk RNA-seq provided a T cell module score, and TCR transcript counts in tumor regions correlated strongly with it. Notes on the study in general: Expanded TCRs that were ubiquitous or regional had counts tracking ubiquitous and regional nonsynonymous mutations, respectively. Tumor mutation counts were tracked by expanded intratumoral alpha and beta TCR counts.

Via MiXCR, TCRdb re-called the 5' RACE reads, giving one row per CDR3 protein. The sample includes tens of thousands of distinct CDR3 sequences, under 7.5% of them seen just once. Time point: sample taken at primary tumor resection. Unsorted tumor, nontumor lung tissue or cryopreserved PBMC supplied the whole RNA. Ten or more counts support this clonotype. Its target is unknown. The TCR comes from a male donor with early-stage non-small cell lung cancer. The sequencing here drew on lung tumor tissue, taken at surgery.

The CDR3 reads CASSQDPSTDTQYF. Here the CDR3 DNA reads TGTGCCAGCAGCCAAGATCCCAGCACAGATACGCAGTATTTT. The J gene is TRBJ2-3, the V gene TRBV4-2; D remains ambiguous. The V end lost 0 bases, the J end lost 0 bases, and 4 bases lay between the germline ends. This CDR3 spans 14 amino acids. CDR1 is LGHNA and CDR2 is YNFKEQ in the germline V gene.